These T cell receptor beta chains were read from a single sample in a study of Ad26.COV2.S vaccination and SARS-CoV-2 variants. Generated by immunoSEQ multiplex PCR, the TCRdb table keeps only in-frame clones and is missing some. The sample carries 300,000 to 400,000 clones, 80% to 90% recorded once. This specimen consisted of peripheral blood, obtained in a trial of Ad26.COV2.S vaccine versus placebo. Receptors originate from a person aged 18-60 years who received the Ad26.COV2.S COVID-19 vaccine or a placebo. The conserved cysteine and the conserved F or W are not part of the CDR3 here. Clone size is given for some rows only: seen once, a few or many times, or a class if the clone is expanded.

v_gene	j_gene	len	abundance	CDR3aa
TRBV5-6	TRBJ1-2	13	NA	ASSSDWTDWNGYT
TRBV6-2/TRBV6-3	TRBJ1-4	10	NA	ASSYSGPGQL
TRBV4-1	TRBJ2-3	14	NA	ASSQDGKGDTDTQY
TRBV7-2	TRBJ2-7	12	NA	ASSLAGVAYEQY
TRBV7-7	TRBJ1-1	11	NA	ASSPAGNTEAF
TRBV7-6	TRBJ2-7	11	NA	ASSSLAGPEQY
TRBV6-4	TRBJ2-7	11	NA	ASSPEGDYEQY
TRBV28	TRBJ2-7	13	once	ASSSWGGASHEQY
TRBV19	TRBJ2-2	14	NA	ASSTDRAFNTGELF
TRBV2	TRBJ1-5	13	once	ASSKDRVSNQPQH
TRBV12-3/TRBV12-4	TRBJ1-5	10	few	ASSPERQPQH
TRBV12-3/TRBV12-4	TRBJ1-5	10	NA	ASSLMPDPQH
TRBV29-1	TRBJ1-5	11	NA	SVGEGVGQPQH
TRBV19	TRBJ2-7	11	NA	ASKGKYSYEQY
TRBV5-1	TRBJ1-1	13	NA	ASSLGGGVNTEAF
TRBV3-1/TRBV3-2	TRBJ2-7	13	once	ASSQVTSGRGEQY
TRBV11-3	TRBJ2-2	13	NA	ASSLPRGLGGELF
TRBV6-5	TRBJ1-1	11	NA	ASRGRVNTEAF
TRBV10-3	TRBJ1-4	12	NA	AISALQGNEKLF
TRBV5-1	TRBJ2-7	13	NA	ASSLDAEHSYEQY
TRBV5-4	TRBJ2-7	12	NA	ASSLGKSSYEQY
TRBV10-2	TRBJ2-7	12	NA	ASSERGGKGEQY
TRBV28	TRBJ2-7	12	NA	ASSPGGAQYEQY
TRBV28	TRBJ1-5	12	NA	ASSMGESNQPQH
TRBV9	TRBJ2-1	13	NA	ASTPTSFLYNEQF
TRBV2	TRBJ2-2	11	NA	ASVYTYTGELF
TRBV5-1	TRBJ1-2	13	NA	ASSLEPRPNYGYT
TRBV5-4	TRBJ2-7	13	NA	ASSRGQGAAYEQY
TRBV6-4	TRBJ2-5	13	NA	ASSDQTGGRETQY
TRBV24-1	TRBJ2-3	10	NA	ATSDFADTQY
TRBV10-1	TRBJ1-2	11	NA	ASSEDRFYGYT